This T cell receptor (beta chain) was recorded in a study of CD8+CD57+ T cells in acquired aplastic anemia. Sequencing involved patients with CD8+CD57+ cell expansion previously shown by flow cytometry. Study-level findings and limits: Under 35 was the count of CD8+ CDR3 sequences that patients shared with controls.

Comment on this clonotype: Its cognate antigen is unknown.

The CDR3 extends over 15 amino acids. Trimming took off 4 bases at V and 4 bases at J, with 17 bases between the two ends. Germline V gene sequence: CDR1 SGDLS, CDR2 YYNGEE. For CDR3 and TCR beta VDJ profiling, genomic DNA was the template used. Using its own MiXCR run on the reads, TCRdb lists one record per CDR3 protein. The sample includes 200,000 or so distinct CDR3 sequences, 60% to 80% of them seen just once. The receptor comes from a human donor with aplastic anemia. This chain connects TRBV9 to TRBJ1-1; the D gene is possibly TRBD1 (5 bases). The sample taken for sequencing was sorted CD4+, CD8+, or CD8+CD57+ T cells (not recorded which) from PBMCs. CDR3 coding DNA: TGTGCCAGCAGCCCCCGTTCGCCAGGGACCACTGAAGCTTTCTTT. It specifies CASSPRSPGTTEAFF.